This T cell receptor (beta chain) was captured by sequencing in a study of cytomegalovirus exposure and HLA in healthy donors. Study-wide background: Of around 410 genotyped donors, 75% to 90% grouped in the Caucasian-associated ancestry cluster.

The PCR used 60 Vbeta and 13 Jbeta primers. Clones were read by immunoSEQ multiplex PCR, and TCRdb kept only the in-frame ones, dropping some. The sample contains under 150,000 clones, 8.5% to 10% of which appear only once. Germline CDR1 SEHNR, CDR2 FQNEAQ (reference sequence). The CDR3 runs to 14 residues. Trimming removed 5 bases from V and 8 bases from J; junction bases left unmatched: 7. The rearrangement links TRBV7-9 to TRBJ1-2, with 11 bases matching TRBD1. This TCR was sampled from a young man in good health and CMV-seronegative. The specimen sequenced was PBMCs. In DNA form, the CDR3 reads TGTGCCAGCAGCAATGGACAGGGGGCCCGAGGCTACACCTTC. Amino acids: CASSNGQGARGYTF.